This is a list of T cell receptor beta chains from one sample in a study of cytomegalovirus exposure and HLA in healthy donors. Profiled with immunoSEQ multiplex PCR; TCRdb holds only in-frame clones, not every one. This sample has about 150,000 clones, with 64% found just once. The specimen was PBMCs. The receptors derive from a woman in her 30s in good health and CMV-seropositive. Both conserved end residues are part of each CDR3. D genes are given only for firm matches. The size entry is marked missing in some rows and otherwise reads once, few, many or a size class.

V gene,clone size,D gene,J gene,CDR3 DNA,CDR3 protein
TRBV5-6,once,TRBD2,TRBJ2-1,TGTGCCAGCAGCTTGGGAGCGGGAGGATTTTTTGAGCAGTTCTTC,CASSLGAGGFFEQFF
TRBV13,-,TRBD1,TRBJ1-2,TGTGCCAGCCAGACAGGGGGCCGGGGCTACACCTTC,CASQTGGRGYTF
TRBV5-1,-,-,TRBJ1-1,TGCGCCAGCAAGGAGGAGTTGAACACTGAAGCTTTCTTT,CASKEELNTEAFF
TRBV21-1,-,-,TRBJ1-2,TGTGCCAGCAGCGTCCGGACAGGCCCTAACTATGGCTACACCTTC,CASSVRTGPNYGYTF
TRBV5-1,once,TRBD2,TRBJ2-3,TGCGCCAGCAGCCAACTAGCGGGAGGCACAGATACGCAGTATTTT,CASSQLAGGTDTQYF
TRBV5-1,-,-,TRBJ2-7,TGCGCCAGCAGCTTGTCAGGTGGTCACCCCTACGAGCAGTACTTC,CASSLSGGHPYEQYF
TRBV7-7,-,-,TRBJ2-1,TGTGCCAGCAGCCGGAGTAGCTCCTACAATGAGCAGTTCTTC,CASSRSSSYNEQFF
TRBV5-5,-,-,TRBJ1-6,TGTGCCAGCAGCCCCGGGGGGTTGAGGGATTCACCCCTCCACTTT,CASSPGGLRDSPLHF
TRBV13,-,-,TRBJ2-1,TGTGCCACCACAGGTTGGTTAAATGAGCAGTTCTTC,CATTGWLNEQFF
TRBV10-1,once,TRBD1,TRBJ2-2,TGCGCCAGCAGTGCGGGACAGGGGAACACCGGGGAGCTGTTTTTT,CASSAGQGNTGELFF
TRBV5-4,-,TRBD2,TRBJ2-3,TGTGCCAGCAGCTTCGGCGGGAGGTCGGATACGCAGTATTTT,CASSFGGRSDTQYF
TRBV7-9,-,-,TRBJ2-2,TGTGCCAGCAGCTTATTCAACGGGAGTACCGGGGAGCTGTTTTTT,CASSLFNGSTGELFF
TRBV19,-,-,TRBJ2-3,TGTGCCAGTAGTATAAATGCCCTACGCACAGATACGCAGTATTTT,CASSINALRTDTQYF
TRBV19,once,-,TRBJ1-1,TGTGCCAGTATTGGCAACACTGAAGCTTTCTTT,CASIGNTEAFF
TRBV19,-,-,TRBJ1-1,TGTGCCAGTAGTATAGTACCCTACAGGGTTATGAACACTGAAGCTTTCTTT,CASSIVPYRVMNTEAFF
TRBV4-2,-,-,TRBJ2-5,TGTGCCAGCAGCCAAGAGCGACGAGGTGAGCAGTACTTC,CASSQERRGEQYF
TRBV18,-,TRBD1,TRBJ2-7,TGTGCCAGCTCTCCGGGACAGAAAGAGCAGTACTTC,CASSPGQKEQYF
TRBV18,-,-,TRBJ2-3,TGTGCCAGCTCACCAACAGGGATAGATACGCAGTATTTT,CASSPTGIDTQYF
TRBV28,-,TRBD1,TRBJ1-2,TGTGCCACCAGGAGGGGGCGGGGCTATGGCTACACCTTC,CATRRGRGYGYTF
TRBV7-6,-,-,TRBJ2-6,TGTGCCAGCAGCTTAATGGCCGACTCTGGGGCCAACGTCCTGACTTTC,CASSLMADSGANVLTF
TRBV5-6,-,-,TRBJ1-1,TGTGCCAGCAGCTTGGCCTCAGCTGAAGCTTTCTTT,CASSLASAEAFF
TRBV18,-,TRBD2,TRBJ2-5,TGTGCCAGCTCACCCTCCAGCGGGAGTGGTGAGACCCAGTACTTC,CASSPSSGSGETQYF
TRBV21-1,-,-,TRBJ1-4,TGTGCCAGCAGCCCCCCCTCAGTTGCAACTAATGAAAAACTGTTTTTT,CASSPPSVATNEKLFF
TRBV19,-,-,TRBJ2-1,TGTGCCACCTCCGGGACTCTCTACAATGAGCAGTTCTTC,CATSGTLYNEQFF
TRBV11-2,-,-,TRBJ1-1,TGTGCCAGCAGCTTTTCCGAGGGTGGGACTGAAGCTTTCTTT,CASSFSEGGTEAFF
TRBV20-1,once,-,TRBJ2-1,TGCAGTAGCGGTGCCTACAATGAGCAGTTCTTC,CSSGAYNEQFF
TRBV13,-,TRBD1,TRBJ1-1,TGTGCCAGCAGCCCCCAACCCGGGACAGGGACTGAAGCTTTCTTT,CASSPQPGTGTEAFF
TRBV5-1,few,TRBD2,TRBJ2-1,TGCGCCACCACACCTTTAGCGGGAGGGCCGAATGAGCAGTTCTTC,CATTPLAGGPNEQFF
TRBV2,-,-,TRBJ2-5,TGTGCCAGCAGTTCCTTGTCCCAGTACTTC,CASSSLSQYF
TRBV25-1,-,-,TRBJ1-5,TGTGCCAGCAGTGCGAATTGGGCAGGGGGCAATCAGCCCCAGCATTTT,CASSANWAGGNQPQHF
TRBV27,-,TRBD1,TRBJ1-1,TGTGCCAGCAGTTTATTGACTCGGACAGGGATGAACACTGAAGCTTTCTTT,CASSLLTRTGMNTEAFF
TRBV18,-,TRBD1,TRBJ1-3,TGTGCCAGCTCAGACCGGGACAGGGGTTCTGGAAACACCATATATTTT,CASSDRDRGSGNTIYF
TRBV30,-,-,TRBJ1-6,TGTGCCTGGAGTGTACCCGGACAGAATTCACCCCTCCACTTT,CAWSVPGQNSPLHF
TRBV6-5,-,-,TRBJ1-2,TGTGCCAGCACTCGGGGATTGACCTATGGCTACACCTTC,CASTRGLTYGYTF
TRBV9,-,-,TRBJ1-1,TGTGCCAGCAGCGTAGTAGGGGGGGCGGGGACGGAATACACTGAAGCTTTCTTT,CASSVVGGAGTEYTEAFF
TRBV7-8,-,-,TRBJ1-4,TGTGCCAGCAGCGGCAGGGTAATTCGTGGTGTAACTAATGAAAAACTGTTTTTT,CASSGRVIRGVTNEKLFF